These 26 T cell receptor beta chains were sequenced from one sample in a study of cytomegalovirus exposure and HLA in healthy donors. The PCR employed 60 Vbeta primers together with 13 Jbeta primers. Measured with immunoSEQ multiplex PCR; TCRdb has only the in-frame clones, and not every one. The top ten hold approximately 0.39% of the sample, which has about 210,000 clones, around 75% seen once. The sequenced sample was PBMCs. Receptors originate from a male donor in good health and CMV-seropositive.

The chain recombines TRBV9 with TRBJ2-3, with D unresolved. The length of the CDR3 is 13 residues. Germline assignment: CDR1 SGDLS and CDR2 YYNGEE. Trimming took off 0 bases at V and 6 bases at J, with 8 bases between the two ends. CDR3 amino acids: CASSVGFRDTQYF. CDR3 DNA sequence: TGTGCCAGCAGCGTAGGTTTCCGGGATACGCAGTATTTT.

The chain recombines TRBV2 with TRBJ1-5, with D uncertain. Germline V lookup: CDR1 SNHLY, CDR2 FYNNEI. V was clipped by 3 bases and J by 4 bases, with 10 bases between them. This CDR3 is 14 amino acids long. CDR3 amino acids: CASSDRHLNQPQHF. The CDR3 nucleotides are TGTGCCAGCAGTGACCGACACCTTAATCAGCCCCAGCATTTT. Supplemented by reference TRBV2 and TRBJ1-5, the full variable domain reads EPEVTQTPSHQVTQMGQEVILRCVPISNHLYFYWYRQILGQKVEFLVSFYNNEISEKSEIFDDQFSVERPDGSNFTLKIRSTKLEDSAMYFCASSDRHLNQPQHFGDGTRLSIL.

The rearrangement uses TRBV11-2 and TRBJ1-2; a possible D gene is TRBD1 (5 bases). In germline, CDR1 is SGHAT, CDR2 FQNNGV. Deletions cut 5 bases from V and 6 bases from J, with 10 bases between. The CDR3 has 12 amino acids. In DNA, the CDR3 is TGTGCCAGCAGCCGAGTGGGGCATGGCTACACCTTC. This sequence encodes CASSRVGHGYTF.

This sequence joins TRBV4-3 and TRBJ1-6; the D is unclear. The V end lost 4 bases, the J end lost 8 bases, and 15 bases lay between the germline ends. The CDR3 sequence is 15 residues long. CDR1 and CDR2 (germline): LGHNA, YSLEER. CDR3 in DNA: TGCGCCAGCAGCCTCGGACGGAGGGCAGATTCACCCCTCCACTTT. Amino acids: CASSLGRRADSPLHF.

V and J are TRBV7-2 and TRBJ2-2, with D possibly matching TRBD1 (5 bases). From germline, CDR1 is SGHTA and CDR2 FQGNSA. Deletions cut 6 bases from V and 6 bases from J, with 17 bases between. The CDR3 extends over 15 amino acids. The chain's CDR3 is CASSSPSQGPGELFF. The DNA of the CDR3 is TGTGCCAGCAGTTCCCCATCCCAGGGCCCCGGGGAGCTGTTTTTT. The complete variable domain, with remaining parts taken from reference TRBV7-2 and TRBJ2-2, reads GAGVSQSPSNKVTEKGKDVELRCDPISGHTALYWYRQSLGQGLEFLIYFQGNSAPDKSGLPSDRFSAERTGGSVSTLTIQRTQQEDSAVYLCASSSPSQGPGELFFGEGSRLTVL.

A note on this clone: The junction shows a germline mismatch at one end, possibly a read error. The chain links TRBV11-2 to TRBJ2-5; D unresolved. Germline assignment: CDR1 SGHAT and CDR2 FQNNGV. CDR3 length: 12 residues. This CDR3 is CASSLFRGPHHF. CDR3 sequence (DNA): TGTGCCAGCAGCTTATTTCGAGGCCCGCACCACTTC.

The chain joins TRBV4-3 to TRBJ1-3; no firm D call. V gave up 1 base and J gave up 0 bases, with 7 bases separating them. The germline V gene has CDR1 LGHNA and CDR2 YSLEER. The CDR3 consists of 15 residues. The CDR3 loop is CASSQAHSSGNTIYF. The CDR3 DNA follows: TGCGCCAGCAGCCAAGCTCACAGCTCTGGAAACACCATATATTTT.

The CDR3 sequence is CASSPRGWGFPDTQYF. The CDR3 DNA reads TGTGCCAGCAGCCCAAGAGGTTGGGGCTTCCCAGATACGCAGTATTTT. This chain links TRBV11-3 with TRBJ2-3, with D perhaps TRBD1 (5 bases). Trimming shortened V by 5 bases and J by 4 bases, and 19 bases separated the two germline ends. This CDR3 spans 16 amino acids. Germline CDR1 and CDR2: SGHNT and YENEEA.

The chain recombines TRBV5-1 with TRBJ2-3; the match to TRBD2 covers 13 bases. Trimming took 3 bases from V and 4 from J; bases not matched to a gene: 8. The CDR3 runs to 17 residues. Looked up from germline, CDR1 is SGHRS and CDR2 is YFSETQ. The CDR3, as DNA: TGCGCCAGCAGCTCATTAACTAGCGGGGGGGCGTCAGATACGCAGTATTTT. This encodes CASSSLTSGGASDTQYF. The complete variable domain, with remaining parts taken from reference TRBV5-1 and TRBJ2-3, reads KAGVTQTPRYLIKTRGQQVTLSCSPISGHRSVSWYQQTPGQGLQFLFEYFSETQRNKGNFPGRFSGRQFSNSRSEMNVSTLELGDSALYLCASSSLTSGGASDTQYFGPGTRLTVL.

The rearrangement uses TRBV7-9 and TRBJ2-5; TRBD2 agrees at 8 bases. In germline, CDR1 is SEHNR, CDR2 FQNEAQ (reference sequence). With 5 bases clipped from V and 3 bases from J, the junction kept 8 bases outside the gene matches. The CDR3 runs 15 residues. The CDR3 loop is CASSIPLGGEETQYF. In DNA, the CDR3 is TGTGCCAGCAGCATCCCCCTCGGGGGGGAAGAGACCCAGTACTTC.

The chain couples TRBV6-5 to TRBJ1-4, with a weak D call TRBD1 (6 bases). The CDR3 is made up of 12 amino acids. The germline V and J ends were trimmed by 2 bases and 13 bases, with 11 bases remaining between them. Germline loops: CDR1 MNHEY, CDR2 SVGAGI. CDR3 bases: TGTGCCAGCAGTTACATCGGGGGGGCACTGTTTTTT. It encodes CASSYIGGALFF.

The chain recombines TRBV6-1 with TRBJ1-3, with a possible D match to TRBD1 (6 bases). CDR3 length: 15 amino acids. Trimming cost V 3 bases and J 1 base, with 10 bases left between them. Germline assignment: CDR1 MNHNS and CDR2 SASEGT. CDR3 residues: CASSDDRNSGNTIYF. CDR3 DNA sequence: TGTGCCAGCAGTGATGACAGGAATTCTGGAAACACCATATATTTT.

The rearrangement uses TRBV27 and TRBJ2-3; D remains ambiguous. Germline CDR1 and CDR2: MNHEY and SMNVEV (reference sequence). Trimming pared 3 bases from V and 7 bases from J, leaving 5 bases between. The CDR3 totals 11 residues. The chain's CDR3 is CASSFRYTQYF. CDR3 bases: TGTGCCAGCAGTTTCCGGTATACGCAGTATTTT.

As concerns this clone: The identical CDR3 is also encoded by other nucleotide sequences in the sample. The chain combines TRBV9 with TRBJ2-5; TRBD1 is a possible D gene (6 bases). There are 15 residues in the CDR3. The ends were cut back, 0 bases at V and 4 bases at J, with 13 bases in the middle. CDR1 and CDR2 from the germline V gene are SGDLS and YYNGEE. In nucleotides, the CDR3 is TGTGCCAGCAGCGTAGAACCACAGGGTGGAGAGACCCAGTACTTC. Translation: CASSVEPQGGETQYF. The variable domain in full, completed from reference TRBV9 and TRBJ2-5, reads DSGVTQTPKHLITATGQRVTLRCSPRSGDLSVYWYQQSLDQGLQFLIQYYNGEERAKGNILERFSAQQFPDLHSELNLSSLELGDSALYFCASSVEPQGGETQYFGPGTRLLVL.

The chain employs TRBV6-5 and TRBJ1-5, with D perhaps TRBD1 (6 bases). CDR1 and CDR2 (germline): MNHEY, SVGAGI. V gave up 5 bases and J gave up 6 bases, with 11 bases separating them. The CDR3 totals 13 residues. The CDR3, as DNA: TGTGCCAGCAGTCCTACAGGGCTTCAGCCCCAGCATTTT. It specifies CASSPTGLQPQHF.

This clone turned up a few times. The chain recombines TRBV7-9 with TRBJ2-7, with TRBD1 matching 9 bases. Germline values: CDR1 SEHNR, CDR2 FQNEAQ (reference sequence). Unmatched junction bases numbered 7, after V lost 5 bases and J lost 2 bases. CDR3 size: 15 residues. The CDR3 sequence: CASSSPGQGTYEQYF. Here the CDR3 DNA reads TGTGCCAGCAGCAGTCCGGGACAGGGTACCTACGAGCAGTACTTC.

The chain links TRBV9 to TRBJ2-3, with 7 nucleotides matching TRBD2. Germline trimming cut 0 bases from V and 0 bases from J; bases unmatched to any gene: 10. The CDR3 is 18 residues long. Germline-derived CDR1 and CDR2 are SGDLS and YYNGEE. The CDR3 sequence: CASSVGEAGPASTDTQYF. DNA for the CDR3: TGTGCCAGCAGCGTAGGTGAAGCGGGGCCAGCAAGCACAGATACGCAGTATTTT.

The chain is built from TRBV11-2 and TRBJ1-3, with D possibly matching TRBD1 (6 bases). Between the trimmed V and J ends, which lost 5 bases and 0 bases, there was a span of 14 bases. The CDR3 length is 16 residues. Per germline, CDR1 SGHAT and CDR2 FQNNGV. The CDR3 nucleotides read TGTGCCAGCAGCCTCCTCCGGGACAACTCTGGAAACACCATATATTTT. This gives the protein CASSLLRDNSGNTIYF.

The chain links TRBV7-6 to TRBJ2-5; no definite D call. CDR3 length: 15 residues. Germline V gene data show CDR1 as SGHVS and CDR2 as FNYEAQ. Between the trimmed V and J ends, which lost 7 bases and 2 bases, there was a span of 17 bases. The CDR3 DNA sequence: TGTGCCAGCACTCCAGCGCGTAGTTGGCAAGAGACCCAGTACTTC. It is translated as CASTPARSWQETQYF.

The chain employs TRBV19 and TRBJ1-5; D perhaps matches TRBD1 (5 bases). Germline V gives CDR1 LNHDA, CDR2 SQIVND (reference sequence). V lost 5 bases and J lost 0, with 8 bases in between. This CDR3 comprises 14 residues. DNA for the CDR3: TGTGCCAGTAGTTCCGGACATAGCAATCAGCCCCAGCATTTT. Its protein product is CASSSGHSNQPQHF.

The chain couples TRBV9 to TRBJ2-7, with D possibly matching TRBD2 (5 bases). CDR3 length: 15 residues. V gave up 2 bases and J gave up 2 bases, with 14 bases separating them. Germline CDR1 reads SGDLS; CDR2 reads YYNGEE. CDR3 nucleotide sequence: TGTGCCAGCAGCGTTGGGCGGGCGGAGACCTACGAGCAGTACTTC. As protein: CASSVGRAETYEQYF.

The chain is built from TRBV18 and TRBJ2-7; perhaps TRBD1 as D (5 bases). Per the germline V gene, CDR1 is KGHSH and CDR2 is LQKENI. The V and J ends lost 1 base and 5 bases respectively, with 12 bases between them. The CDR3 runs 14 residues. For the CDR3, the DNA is TGTGCCAGCTCACCACGGCAGGGCGGCGACGAGCAGTACTTC. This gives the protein CASSPRQGGDEQYF.

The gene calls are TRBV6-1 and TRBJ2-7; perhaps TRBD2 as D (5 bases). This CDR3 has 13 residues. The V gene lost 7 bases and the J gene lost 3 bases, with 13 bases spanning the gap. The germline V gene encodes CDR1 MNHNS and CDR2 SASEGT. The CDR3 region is CASTPSRYYEQYF. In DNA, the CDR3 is TGTGCCAGCACTCCTAGCAGATACTACGAGCAGTACTTC.

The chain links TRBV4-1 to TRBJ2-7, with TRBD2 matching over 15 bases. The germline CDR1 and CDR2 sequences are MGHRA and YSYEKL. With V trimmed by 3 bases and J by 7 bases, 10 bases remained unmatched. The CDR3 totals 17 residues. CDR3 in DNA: TGCGCCAGCAGCCACCCGGGACTAGCGGGAGGCCGATTGGAGCAGTACTTC. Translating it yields CASSHPGLAGGRLEQYF.

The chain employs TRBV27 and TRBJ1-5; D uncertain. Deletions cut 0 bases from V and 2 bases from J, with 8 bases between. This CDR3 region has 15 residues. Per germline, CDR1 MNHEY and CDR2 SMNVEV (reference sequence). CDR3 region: CASSLSKSGNQPQHF. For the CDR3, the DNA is TGTGCCAGCAGTTTATCGAAGTCAGGCAATCAGCCCCAGCATTTT.

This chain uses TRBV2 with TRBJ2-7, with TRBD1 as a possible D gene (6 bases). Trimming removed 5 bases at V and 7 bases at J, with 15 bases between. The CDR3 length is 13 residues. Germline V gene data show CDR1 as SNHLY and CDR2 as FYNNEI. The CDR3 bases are TGTGCCAGCAGTCTTGGGACATTGAGGGAGCAGTACTTC. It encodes CASSLGTLREQYF.